These 13 T cell receptor beta chains were sequenced from one sample in a study of T cell repertoires in ileal Crohn's disease (dated by TCRdb to the late 2010s). Libraries were prepared through the immunoSEQ multiplex PCR assay. As stored in TCRdb, this immuneACCESS dataset retains in-frame rearrangements with V and J assigned. A fraction of the clones does not appear; measured against another copy, unresolved V genes explain less than half of the discrepancy, and the remainder lacks a known reason. Recorded for this sample are roughly 9,200 clones; 79% of them occurred a single time. The top ten constitute roughly 19% of the sample. The time point label of this sample denotes: neoterminal ileum biopsy at postoperative endoscopy, about 6 months after surgery. Input material: ileal tissue. All receptors derive from an adult with Crohn's disease.

V usage is TRBV9 and J usage is TRBJ1-6; D is uncertain. Trimming removed 0 bases at V and 8 bases at J, with 15 bases between. The CDR3 covers 16 residues. Germline-derived CDR1 and CDR2 are SGDLS and YYNGEE. The CDR3 DNA follows: TGTGCCAGCAGCGTAGGTTACGCCCCATCGGATTCACCCCTCCACTTT. This encodes CASSVGYAPSDSPLHF.

The chain employs TRBV6-6 and TRBJ2-1, with TRBD2 matching 8 bases. The CDR3 consists of 16 residues. After removal of 2 bases from V and 0 bases from J, the junction contained 3 bases not matched to a gene. Germline V lookup: CDR1 MNHNY, CDR2 SVGAGI (reference sequence). The CDR3 loop is CASSYDAGGSYNEQFF. The DNA for the CDR3 is TGTGCCAGCAGTTACGATGCGGGGGGCTCCTACAATGAGCAGTTCTTC.

The J gene is TRBJ2-5, the V gene TRBV19, with TRBD1 matching over 8 bases. J lost 5 bases, V lost 7 bases, and 6 bases had no gene match. Germline assignment: CDR1 LNHDA and CDR2 SQIVND (reference sequence). This CDR3 comprises 13 residues. The CDR3 loop is CASTAGGPETQYF. CDR3 DNA: TGTGCCAGTACCGCAGGGGGCCCGGAGACCCAGTACTTC.

A word on this clone: Other DNA sequences from this sample encode an identical CDR3 as well. The V call is TRBV19, the J call TRBJ2-7, with 8 bases identical to TRBD2. CDR3 length: 14 residues. J gave up 2 bases and V 3 bases, and 3 bases lay outside the gene matches. Germline V gives CDR1 LNHDA, CDR2 SQIVND (reference sequence). In DNA form, the CDR3 reads TGTGCCAGTAGTATTACTAGCGGACCCTACGAGCAGTACTTC. Its translation is CASSITSGPYEQYF. Complete variable domain (other parts from reference TRBV19 and TRBJ2-7): DGGITQSPKYLFRKEGQNVTLSCEQNLNHDAMYWYRQDPGQGLRLIYYSQIVNDFQKGDIAEGYSVSREKKESFPLTVTSAQKNPTAFYLCASSITSGPYEQYFGPGTRLTVT.

The rearrangement uses TRBV29-1 and TRBJ2-5; tentative D call: TRBD1 (6 bases). Trimming removed 6 bases at V and 0 bases at J, with 8 bases between. CDR3 size: 12 residues. Per germline, CDR1 SQVTM and CDR2 ANQGSEA. CDR3 sequence: CSVTGYQETQYF. CDR3 nucleotides: TGCAGCGTCACAGGGTACCAAGAGACCCAGTACTTC.

This rearrangement joins TRBV5-1 to TRBJ2-3, with D possibly being TRBD1 (5 bases). The CDR3 runs 14 residues. V was shortened by 0 bases and J by 6 bases, with 11 bases between the two germline ends. Germline V gives CDR1 SGHRS, CDR2 YFSETQ. CDR3 residues: CASSLEQVWDTQYF. The CDR3 DNA follows: TGCGCCAGCAGCTTGGAACAGGTTTGGGATACGCAGTATTTT.

This chain connects TRBV19 to TRBJ1-6, with 7 bases identical to TRBD1. J was trimmed by 5 bases and V by 5 bases; bases with no gene match: 9. CDR3 length: 16 residues. Germline values: CDR1 LNHDA, CDR2 SQIVND (reference sequence). The CDR3, as DNA: TGTGCCAGTAGTCTCGGACTCAGGGGGGATAATTCACCCCTCCACTTT. The encoded protein is CASSLGLRGDNSPLHF.

The rearrangement joins TRBV5-1 to TRBJ2-2, with 11 bases that match TRBD1. V dropped 4 bases and J dropped 3; count of bases not matched to a gene: 5. The CDR3 has 16 amino acids. CDR1 and CDR2 from the germline V gene are SGHRS and YFSETQ. The CDR3: CASSQGTGGHTGELFF. CDR3 bases: TGCGCCAGCAGCCAGGGGACAGGGGGTCACACCGGGGAGCTGTTTTTT.

The V call is TRBV19, the J call TRBJ2-7, with TRBD1 identical over 7 bases. Trimming took 9 bases from V and 2 from J; bases not matched to a gene: 13. CDR3 length: 15 residues. Looked up from germline, CDR1 is LNHDA and CDR2 is SQIVND (reference sequence). CDR3 sequence reads: CASRGYGTDAYEQYF. CDR3 sequence (DNA): TGTGCCAGCCGAGGATATGGGACAGACGCCTACGAGCAGTACTTC.

Here the CDR3 DNA reads TGTGCCAGCAGTGAAGTCCTCTATGGCTACACCTTC. Encoded protein: CASSEVLYGYTF. The genes are TRBV6-1 and TRBJ1-2; D unclear. The CDR3 length is 12 residues. V was pared by 1 base and J by 4 bases, with 4 bases between. Germline V gene sequence: CDR1 MNHNS, CDR2 SASEGT.

J is TRBJ1-2 and V is TRBV2, with unresolved D. Germline V lookup: CDR1 SNHLY, CDR2 FYNNEI. CDR3 length: 15 residues. Trimming took off 0 bases at V and 4 bases at J, with 12 bases between the two ends. CDR3 amino acids: CASSEARGSPYGYTF. CDR3 bases: TGTGCCAGCAGTGAAGCTAGAGGATCTCCCTATGGCTACACCTTC.

The chain recombines TRBV6-1 with TRBJ2-7, with TRBD2 identical over 14 bases. This CDR3 is 20 amino acids long. CDR1 and CDR2 (germline): MNHNS, SASEGT. V was clipped by 0 bases and J by 1 base; unmatched bases: 11. The DNA of the CDR3 is TGTGCCAGCAGTGAAGCGCTTCGTGGACTAGCGGGGGGTCGGTCCTACGAGCAGTACTTC. Amino acids: CASSEALRGLAGGRSYEQYF.

This clone was seen only a few times. This sequence joins TRBV6-1 and TRBJ2-3; 8 bases line up with TRBD2. The CDR3 loop spans 15 amino acids. The V gene's germline CDR1 is MNHNS and CDR2 SASEGT. V gave up 8 bases and J gave up 0 bases; unmatched junction bases: 7. The CDR3 DNA is TGTGCCAGCGGAGCGGGGGACCCTAGCACAGATACGCAGTATTTT. Its protein product is CASGAGDPSTDTQYF.